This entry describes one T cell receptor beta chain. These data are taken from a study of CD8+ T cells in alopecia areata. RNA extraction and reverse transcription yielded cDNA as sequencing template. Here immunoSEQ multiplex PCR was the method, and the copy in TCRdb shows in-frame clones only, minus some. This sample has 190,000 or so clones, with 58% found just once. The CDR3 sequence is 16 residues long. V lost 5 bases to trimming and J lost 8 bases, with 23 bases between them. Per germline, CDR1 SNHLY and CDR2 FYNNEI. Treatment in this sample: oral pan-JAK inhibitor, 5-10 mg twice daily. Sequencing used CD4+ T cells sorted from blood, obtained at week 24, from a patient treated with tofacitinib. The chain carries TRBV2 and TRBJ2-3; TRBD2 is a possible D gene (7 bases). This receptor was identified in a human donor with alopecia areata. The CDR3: CASSHPGAGIGGTQYF. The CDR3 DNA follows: TGTGCCAGCAGTCATCCCGGAGCGGGGATAGGGGGTACGCAGTATTTT.